The rows below give T cell receptor beta chains drawn from one sample of a study of T cell responses to AZD1222 COVID-19 vaccine. TCRdb's table, derived via immunoSEQ multiplex PCR, lists solely in-frame clones and lacks some. The data hold 100,000 to 150,000 clones, with more than 80% observed a single time. Material: peripheral blood, obtained on day 0 of AZD1222 vaccination. The receptors originated from an adult in good health. Both conserved end residues are part of each CDR3. A D gene is named only where the DNA matches it firmly. The size entry is marked missing in some rows and otherwise reads once, few, many or a size class.

abundance,d_gene,j_gene,v_gene,CDR3nt,CDR3aa
-,TRBD2,TRBJ2-1,TRBV9,TGTGCCAGCAGCGAGAAAGCGGGAGGGAACAATGAGCAGTTCTTC,CASSEKAGGNNEQFF
-,TRBD1,TRBJ2-7,TRBV6-5,TGTGCCAGCAGTTACTCTACAGGGGGTCACGAGCAGTACTTC,CASSYSTGGHEQYF
-,-,TRBJ1-5,TRBV2,TGTGCCAGCGGAGGACAGAATCAGCCCCAGCATTTT,CASGGQNQPQHF
-,TRBD1,TRBJ2-2,TRBV3-1/TRBV3-2,TGTGCCAGCATTTCGACCGGGACAGGGGCCGGGGAGCTGTTTTTT,CASISTGTGAGELFF
-,TRBD2,TRBJ2-5,TRBV3-1/TRBV3-2,TGTGCCAGCAGCCCGGGACTAGCGGGAGGCGAGGGGGAGACCCAGTACTTC,CASSPGLAGGEGETQYF
-,-,TRBJ1-1,TRBV4-3,TGCGCCAGCAGCCAAGGGGGCCCCACTGAAGCTTTCTTT,CASSQGGPTEAFF
-,-,TRBJ2-5,TRBV11-2,TGTGCCAGCAGCTTAGCAATGAATGAGGAGACCCAGTACTTC,CASSLAMNEETQYF
-,-,TRBJ1-1,TRBV2,TGTGCCAGCAGTGTTGGGGAATATGAAGCTTTCTTT,CASSVGEYEAFF
-,-,TRBJ2-7,TRBV11-3,TGTGCCAGCAGCTTAGAACAGGGACCCTACGAGCAGTACTTC,CASSLEQGPYEQYF
-,TRBD2,TRBJ2-7,TRBV5-8,TGTGCCAGCATCCTCCGGGGGGGCCTCGAGCAGTACTTC,CASILRGGLEQYF
-,TRBD2,TRBJ2-7,TRBV10-2,TGCGCCATCAGATTAGCGGGAGGGAGCCACGAGCAGTACTTC,CAIRLAGGSHEQYF
-,-,TRBJ1-1,TRBV4-3,TGCGCCAGCAGCCAAGATGGGCGGACGAACACTGAAGCTTTCTTT,CASSQDGRTNTEAFF
-,-,TRBJ1-2,TRBV30,TGTGCCTGGGGAGTCTATGGCTACACCTTC,CAWGVYGYTF
-,-,TRBJ1-2,TRBV20-1,TGCAGTGCTAGTTCTTTAGCGAAAGGCTACACCTTC,CSASSLAKGYTF
once,-,TRBJ2-3,TRBV5-4,TGTGCCAGCAGCAAGGGGGGGACAGATACGCAGTATTTT,CASSKGGTDTQYF
once,TRBD1,TRBJ1-5,TRBV19,TGTGCCAGTAGTACCACAGACAGGGGATTCAATCAGCCCCAGCATTTT,CASSTTDRGFNQPQHF
-,-,TRBJ1-1,TRBV2,TGTGCCAGCAGCGAACAACAACAGGGGAACACTGAAGCTTTCTTT,CASSEQQQGNTEAFF
-,TRBD1,TRBJ2-4,TRBV29-1,TGCAGCGCACTGACAGGGGCCATTCAGTACTTC,CSALTGAIQYF
-,-,TRBJ2-1,TRBV11-3,TGTGCCAGCAGCTTATCCCGGGACTTGACTGAGCAGTTCTTC,CASSLSRDLTEQFF
-,-,TRBJ2-3,TRBV6-5,TGTGCCAGCGCCGGCCGCGTGGGAGATACGCAGTATTTT,CASAGRVGDTQYF
-,-,TRBJ1-4,TRBV10-2,TGCGCCAGCAGTGACCTCGGGGGGGCGACTAATGAAAAACTGTTTTTT,CASSDLGGATNEKLFF
-,-,TRBJ2-1,TRBV7-8,TGTGCCAGCAGCAGAGGCGACAATGAGCAGTTCTTC,CASSRGDNEQFF
once,TRBD2,TRBJ2-1,TRBV11-3,TGTGCCAGCAGCTTAGCCACTAGCGGACAAGACAATGAGCAGTTCTTC,CASSLATSGQDNEQFF
-,-,TRBJ2-7,TRBV6-5,TGTGCCAGCAGAGGCCAGTGGAGGGGGGGCTACGAGCAGTACTTC,CASRGQWRGGYEQYF
few,TRBD2,TRBJ2-1,TRBV7-2,TGTGCCAGCAGCCGGCGACTAGCTTTTGGCAGTATCGATGAGCAGTTCTTC,CASSRRLAFGSIDEQFF
-,-,TRBJ1-5,TRBV3-1/TRBV3-2,TGTGCCAGCAGCCAAGCTCCGACGGGTAGCAATCAGCCCCAGCATTTT,CASSQAPTGSNQPQHF
-,-,TRBJ1-2,TRBV7-2,TGTGCCAGCAGCTTAGTAGGGGAGGGCTACACCTTC,CASSLVGEGYTF
-,TRBD1,TRBJ1-1,TRBV28,TGTGCCAGCAGTTCTCCCGGGACAGGGGGCCACACTGAAGCTTTCTTT,CASSSPGTGGHTEAFF
few,-,TRBJ1-2,TRBV5-1,TGCGCCAGCAGCTTGGGGCAGGGCGGGGGCTACACCTTC,CASSLGQGGGYTF